This passage covers 21 T cell receptor beta chains from one sample sequenced in a study of CD8+ T cells in alopecia areata (dated by TCRdb to 2016 to 2019). To prepare the library, the immunoSEQ multiplex PCR assay was applied. For TCR sequencing, RNA was extracted from every sample and reverse transcribed into cDNA to serve as template. Imported from immuneACCESS, the table was reduced by TCRdb to in-frame sequences with V and J called. These copies leave out some clones; in studies compared against another copy, an unresolved V gene accounts for under half, and the cause of the remainder is not known. For this sample the table gives roughly 97,000 clones, of which approximately 42% were detected only once. The ten largest clones add up to 1% to 1.5% of the sample. The sequencing sample was made of CD4+ T cells sorted from blood. These receptors were obtained from a human donor with alopecia areata.

The V call is TRBV5-1, the J call TRBJ2-1; TRBD2 matches 14 bases. V shed 3 bases and J 4 bases; nucleotides not matched to a gene: 3. The CDR3 length is 16 residues. Germline V lookup: CDR1 SGHRS, CDR2 YFSETQ. The CDR3 DNA reads TGCGCCAGCAGCTGGGGACTAGCGGGAGCGTACAATGAGCAGTTCTTC. Its translation: CASSWGLAGAYNEQFF.

This chain connects TRBV4-3 to TRBJ2-7; TRBD1 matches at 12 bases. V lost 1 base and J lost 2; bases outside the gene matches: 3. The CDR3 runs to 16 residues. In germline, CDR1 is LGHNA, CDR2 YSLEER. The DNA of the CDR3 is TGCGCCAGCAGCCAAGCGGGACAGGGGGCCACCTACGAGCAGTACTTC. This translates into CASSQAGQGATYEQYF.

This chain links TRBV6-6 with TRBJ2-1; 7 positions agree with TRBD1. This CDR3 is built from 14 residues. Trimming removed 2 bases from V and 7 bases from J; junction bases left unmatched: 5. CDR1 and CDR2 (germline): MNHNY, SVGAGI (reference sequence). Written as DNA, the CDR3 is TGTGCCAGCAGTTACACCGGGACAGAAAATGAGCAGTTCTTC. Translation: CASSYTGTENEQFF.

V and J are TRBV4-1 and TRBJ1-1; D gene ambiguous. Trimming shortened V by 4 bases and J by 2 bases, and 11 bases separated the two germline ends. The length of the CDR3 is 14 residues. Germline V lookup: CDR1 MGHRA, CDR2 YSYEKL. CDR3 sequence reads: CASSPQVINTEAFF. In DNA, the CDR3 is TGCGCCAGCAGCCCCCAGGTTATCAACACTGAAGCTTTCTTT.

This clone turned up a few times. The chain recombines TRBV7-2 with TRBJ2-5; either TRBD1 or TRBD2 may supply D (7 bases each). The germline V gene encodes CDR1 SGHTA and CDR2 FQGNSA. The CDR3 spans 16 residues. The germline V and J ends were trimmed by 2 bases and 9 bases, with 22 bases remaining between them. CDR3: CASSLSPGGGGTPQYF. The CDR3 DNA reads as TGTGCCAGCAGCTTATCCCCCGGGGGAGGGGGCACCCCCCAGTACTTC.

V gene TRBV19 combines with J gene TRBJ2-7; 9 bases line up with TRBD1. Trimming at V came to 4 bases and at J to 4 bases, leaving 5 bases not matched to a gene. Germline CDR1 reads LNHDA; CDR2 reads SQIVND (reference sequence). The CDR3 runs to 14 residues. In nucleotides, the CDR3 is TGTGCCAGTAGTACCGGGACAGGGACTTACGAGCAGTACTTC. Translation gives CASSTGTGTYEQYF. Based on the CDR3 plus reference TRBV19 and TRBJ2-7, the full variable domain is DGGITQSPKYLFRKEGQNVTLSCEQNLNHDAMYWYRQDPGQGLRLIYYSQIVNDFQKGDIAEGYSVSREKKESFPLTVTSAQKNPTAFYLCASSTGTGTYEQYFGPGTRLTVT.

The chain combines TRBV4-1 with TRBJ1-1; TRBD1 matches 7 bases. CDR1 MGHRA and CDR2 YSYEKL come from the germline V gene. Trimming took 0 bases from V and 4 from J; bases not matched to a gene: 11. The length of the CDR3 is 17 residues. The CDR3 DNA reads TGCGCCAGCAGCCAAGAATTAACTAGAGGGGGCGGCACTGAAGCTTTCTTT. It yields the protein CASSQELTRGGGTEAFF.

The chain links TRBV29-1 to TRBJ2-1; 8 positions match TRBD2. Germline V gene sequence: CDR1 SQVTM, CDR2 ANQGSEA. CDR3 length equals 14 residues. Unmatched junction bases numbered 14, after V lost 6 bases and J lost 10 bases. The CDR3 region is CSVPSLPGRGEQFF. In DNA, the CDR3 is TGCAGCGTCCCATCCCTCCCCGGGAGGGGGGAGCAGTTCTTC.

The rearrangement uses TRBV6-6 and TRBJ2-6; TRBD2 is a possible D gene (6 bases). The germline V and J ends were trimmed by 11 bases and 0 bases, with 17 bases remaining between them. CDR1 is MNHNY and CDR2 is SVGAGI in the germline V gene (reference sequence). The CDR3 is 16 residues long. In DNA form, the CDR3 reads TGTGCCTCCGGAGGGAAAGGGAGCTCTGGGGCCAACGTCCTGACTTTC. Translating it yields CASGGKGSSGANVLTF.

The chain links TRBV29-1 to TRBJ2-5; 10 bases fit TRBD2. This CDR3 has 18 amino acids. V lost 6 bases to trimming and J lost 5 bases; unmatched junction nucleotides: 21. CDR1 is SQVTM, CDR2 ANQGSEA, per germline. Here the CDR3 reads CSVRMMYSGRFLWETQYF. The CDR3, as DNA: TGCAGCGTAAGGATGATGTATAGCGGGAGGTTCTTGTGGGAGACCCAGTACTTC.

Only a few counts were recorded for this clone. The V gene is TRBV28, the J gene TRBJ2-3, with D possibly TRBD2 on 5 matching bases. V lost 6 bases to trimming and J lost 5 bases, with 15 bases between them. Germline CDR1 reads MDHEN; CDR2 reads SYDVKM. CDR3 length: 14 residues. The CDR3 nucleotides are TGTGCCAGCAGGGGAGTAGTGGGTGTAGATACGCAGTATTTT. Residues: CASRGVVGVDTQYF.

The chain employs TRBV7-9 and TRBJ2-5; D possibly corresponds to TRBD1 (6 bases). Deletions cut 3 bases from V and 2 bases from J, with 16 bases between. CDR1 and CDR2 from the germline V gene are SEHNR and FQNEAQ (reference sequence). The CDR3 has 16 residues. The CDR3 reads CASSLSLGGNQETQYF. CDR3 nucleotides: TGTGCCAGCAGCTTGTCGTTAGGGGGAAATCAAGAGACCCAGTACTTC.

J is TRBJ1-2 and V is TRBV29-1; 10 bases match TRBD1. This CDR3 has 14 amino acids. Germline CDR1 and CDR2: SQVTM and ANQGSEA. The V and J ends lost 1 base and 7 bases, in that order; junction bases with no gene match: 6. The chain's CDR3 is CSVEARQGASGYTF. Here the CDR3 DNA reads TGCAGCGTTGAAGCTAGACAGGGGGCTTCTGGCTACACCTTC.

The chain couples TRBV4-1 to TRBJ2-1; 7 nucleotides align to TRBD2. This CDR3 is 16 amino acids long. Looked up from germline, CDR1 is MGHRA and CDR2 is YSYEKL. The ends lost 0 bases at V and 8 bases at J; junction bases unmatched: 10. The CDR3 sequence: CASSQDRREWAHEQFF. The CDR3 nucleotides read TGCGCCAGCAGCCAAGATAGGCGGGAGTGGGCCCATGAGCAGTTCTTC.

The rearrangement joins TRBV29-1 to TRBJ1-1; TRBD1 agrees at 7 bases. The J segment lost 1 base and the V segment lost 3 bases, leaving 2 bases of the junction unmatched. Germline values: CDR1 SQVTM, CDR2 ANQGSEA. The CDR3 has 13 residues. CDR3 sequence (DNA): TGCAGCGTTGAGGACAGGAGGAACACTGAAGCTTTCTTT. Translation gives CSVEDRRNTEAFF.

This clone was seen once. The chain carries TRBV30 and TRBJ1-1, with D possibly TRBD1 on 6 matching bases. Germline-derived CDR1 and CDR2 are GTSNPN and SVGIG (reference sequence). CDR3 length: 13 residues. The V end lost 5 bases, the J end lost 9 bases, and 19 bases lay between the germline ends. This CDR3 is CAWGTGGQDQAFF. DNA for the CDR3: TGTGCCTGGGGGACTGGGGGCCAAGACCAAGCTTTCTTT.

In this sample, this clone turned up a few times. The V and J genes are TRBV29-1 and TRBJ1-5; 7 bases map to TRBD1. The CDR3 covers 13 residues. With 4 bases clipped from V and 2 bases from J, the junction kept 2 bases outside the gene matches. Per the germline V gene, CDR1 is SQVTM and CDR2 is ANQGSEA. This CDR3 is CSVVTGGNQPQHF. In nucleotides, the CDR3 is TGCAGCGTTGTTACAGGGGGCAATCAGCCCCAGCATTTT. The full variable domain, with the rest looked up from reference TRBV29-1 and TRBJ1-5, is SAVISQKPSRDICQRGTSLTIQCQVDSQVTMMFWYRQQPGQSLTLIATANQGSEATYESGFVIDKFPISRPNLTFSTLTVSNMSPEDSSIYLCSVVTGGNQPQHFGDGTRLSIL.

The gene calls are TRBV18 and TRBJ2-5; 9 bases are shared with TRBD1. The J segment lost 2 bases and the V segment lost 3 bases, leaving 4 bases of the junction unmatched. Germline V gives CDR1 KGHSH, CDR2 LQKENI. The CDR3 sequence is 15 residues long. CDR3 loop: CASSPPGQGQETQYF. The CDR3, as DNA: TGTGCCAGCTCACCCCCGGGACAGGGACAAGAGACCCAGTACTTC.

CDR3 region: CASSLGPNEKLFF. The CDR3 region has the DNA TGTGCCAGCAGCTTAGGTCCGAATGAAAAACTGTTTTTT. The chain recombines TRBV7-2 with TRBJ1-4, with no clear D. This CDR3 spans 13 amino acids. The V end was cut by 1 base, the J end by 5 bases, with 5 bases between. The V gene's germline CDR1 is SGHTA and CDR2 FQGNSA.

The J gene is TRBJ2-1, the V gene TRBV5-1; D may match TRBD1 or TRBD2 (5 bases each). The V gene's germline CDR1 is SGHRS and CDR2 YFSETQ. The CDR3 loop spans 15 amino acids. The V end was cut by 0 bases, the J end by 6 bases, with 13 bases between. The CDR3 is CASSLDGTLLNEQFF. In DNA, the CDR3 is TGCGCCAGCAGCTTGGATGGGACCCTACTCAATGAGCAGTTCTTC.

The chain combines TRBV5-1 with TRBJ2-7, with D possibly being TRBD2 (7 bases). CDR3 length: 15 amino acids. The V gene's germline CDR1 is SGHRS and CDR2 YFSETQ. Trimming left V 4 bases short and J 3 bases short, with 17 bases between. For the CDR3, the DNA is TGCGCCAGCAGCACAGGGACTATCTCGGACTACGAGCAGTACTTC. Protein sequence: CASSTGTISDYEQYF. The complete variable domain, with remaining parts taken from reference TRBV5-1 and TRBJ2-7, reads KAGVTQTPRYLIKTRGQQVTLSCSPISGHRSVSWYQQTPGQGLQFLFEYFSETQRNKGNFPGRFSGRQFSNSRSEMNVSTLELGDSALYLCASSTGTISDYEQYFGPGTRLTVT.